One TCR beta chain is described in this entry. This CDR3 has 14 residues. The J segment lost 3 bases and the V segment lost 5 bases, leaving 7 bases of the junction unmatched. Germline lookup yields CDR1 SGHTA and CDR2 FQGNSA. Sequencing used immunoSEQ multiplex PCR; TCRdb keeps in-frame clones, though not all of them. The data show about 36,000 clones, with approximately 75% seen just once and 35% to 50% held by the top ten. The sample comes from a study of blood T cell repertoires in COVID-19. Study-level background: Spain, Italy and the United States supplied samples that represented acute and convalescent COVID-19.

Sequencing input: peripheral blood. The gene calls are TRBV7-2 and TRBJ2-7, with TRBD1 identical over 7 bases. The TCR originated in a human donor in a cohort sampled during active or convalescent COVID-19. The donor label of this sample is uncertain. In DNA form, the CDR3 reads TGTGCCAGCAGCCAGACAGGGCTTGTCTACGAGCAGTACTTC. Amino acids: CASSQTGLVYEQYF. The full variable domain, its missing parts supplied by reference TRBV7-2 and TRBJ2-7, is GAGVSQSPSNKVTEKGKDVELRCDPISGHTALYWYRQSLGQGLEFLIYFQGNSAPDKSGLPSDRFSAERTGGSVSTLTIQRTQQEDSAVYLCASSQTGLVYEQYFGPGTRLTVT.